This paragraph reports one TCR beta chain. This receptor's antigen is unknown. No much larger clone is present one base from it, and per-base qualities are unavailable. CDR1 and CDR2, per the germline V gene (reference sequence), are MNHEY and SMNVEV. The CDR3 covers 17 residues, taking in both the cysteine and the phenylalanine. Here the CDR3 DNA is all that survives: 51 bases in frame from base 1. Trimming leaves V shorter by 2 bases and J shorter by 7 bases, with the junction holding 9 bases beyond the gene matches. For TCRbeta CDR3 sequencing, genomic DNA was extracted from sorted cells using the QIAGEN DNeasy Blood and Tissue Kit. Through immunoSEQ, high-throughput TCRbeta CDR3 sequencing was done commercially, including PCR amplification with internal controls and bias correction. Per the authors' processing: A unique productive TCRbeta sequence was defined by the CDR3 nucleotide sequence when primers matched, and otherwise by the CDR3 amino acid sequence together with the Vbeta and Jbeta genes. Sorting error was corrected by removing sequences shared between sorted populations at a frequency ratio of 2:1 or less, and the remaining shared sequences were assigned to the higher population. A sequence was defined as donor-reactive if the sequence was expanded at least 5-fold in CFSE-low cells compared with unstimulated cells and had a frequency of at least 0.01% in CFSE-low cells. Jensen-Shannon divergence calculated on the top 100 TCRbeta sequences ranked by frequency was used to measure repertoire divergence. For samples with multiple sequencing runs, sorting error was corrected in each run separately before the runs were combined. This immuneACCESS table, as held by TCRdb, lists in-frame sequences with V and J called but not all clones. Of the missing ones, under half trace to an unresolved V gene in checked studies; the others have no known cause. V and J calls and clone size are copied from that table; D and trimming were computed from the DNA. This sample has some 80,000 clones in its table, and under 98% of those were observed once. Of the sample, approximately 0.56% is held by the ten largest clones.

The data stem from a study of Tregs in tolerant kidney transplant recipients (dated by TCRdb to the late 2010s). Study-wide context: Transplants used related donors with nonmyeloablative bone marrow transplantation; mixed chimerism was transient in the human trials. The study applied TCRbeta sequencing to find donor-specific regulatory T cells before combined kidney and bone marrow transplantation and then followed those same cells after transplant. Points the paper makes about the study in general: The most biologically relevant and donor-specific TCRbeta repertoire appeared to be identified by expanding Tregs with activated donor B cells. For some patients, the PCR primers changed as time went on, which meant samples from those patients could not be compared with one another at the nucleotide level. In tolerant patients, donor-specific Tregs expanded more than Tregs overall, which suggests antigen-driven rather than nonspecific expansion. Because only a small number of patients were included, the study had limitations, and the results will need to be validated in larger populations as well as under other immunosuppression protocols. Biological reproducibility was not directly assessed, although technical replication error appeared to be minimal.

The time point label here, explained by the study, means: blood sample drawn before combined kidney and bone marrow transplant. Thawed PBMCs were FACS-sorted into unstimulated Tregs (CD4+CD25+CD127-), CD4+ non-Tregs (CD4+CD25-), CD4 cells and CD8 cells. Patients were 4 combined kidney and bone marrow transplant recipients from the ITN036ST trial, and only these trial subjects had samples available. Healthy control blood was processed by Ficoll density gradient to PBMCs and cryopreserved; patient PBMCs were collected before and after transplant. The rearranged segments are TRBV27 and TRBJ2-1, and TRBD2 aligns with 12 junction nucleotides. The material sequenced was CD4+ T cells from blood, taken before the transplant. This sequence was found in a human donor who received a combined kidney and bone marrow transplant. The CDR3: CASSLSKTSGRGNEQFF. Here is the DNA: TGTGCCAGCAGTTTAAGCAAGACTAGCGGGAGAGGGAATGAGCAGTTCTTC.